This passage covers 25 T cell receptor beta chains from one sample sequenced in a study of cytomegalovirus exposure and HLA in healthy donors. Some clones are missing from TCRdb's copy, which holds only in-frame ones; the method was immunoSEQ multiplex PCR. Found here are 60,000 to 75,000 clones, approximately 95% of them singletons; the top ten hold over 6.5%. The source material was PBMCs. The receptors derive from a woman aged 18-29 years in good health and CMV-seropositive.

V is TRBV11-3 and J is TRBJ1-1, with D possibly being TRBD1 (5 bases). The CDR3 sequence is 13 residues long. The germline V gene encodes CDR1 SGHNT and CDR2 YENEEA. Trimming left V 5 bases short and J 8 bases short, with 15 bases between. CDR3 nucleotide sequence: TGTGCCAGCAGCCGGACCCGGGGGAGAGAAGCTTTCTTT. Its translation: CASSRTRGREAFF. The full variable domain, in which reference TRBV11-3 and TRBJ1-1 provide the parts outside the CDR3, is EAGVVQSPRYKIIEKKQPVAFWCNPISGHNTLYWYLQNLGQGPELLIRYENEEAVDDSQLPKDRFSAERLKGVDSTLKIQPAELGDSAVYLCASSRTRGREAFFGQGTRLTVV.

CDR3 sequence: CASSSPVDFEESYNEQFF. CDR3 nucleotide sequence: TGTGCCAGCAGCTCGCCCGTGGACTTTGAGGAGTCCTACAATGAGCAGTTCTTC. The rearrangement uses TRBV5-6 and TRBJ2-1, with a tentative D call TRBD2 (5 bases). In germline, CDR1 is SGHDT, CDR2 YYEEEE. Trimming stripped 3 bases from V and 1 base from J, with 20 bases between. There are 18 residues in the CDR3.

This clone was seen a single time. The chain combines TRBV6-4 with TRBJ2-1; TRBD2 matches at 7 bases. Germline lookup yields CDR1 MRHNA and CDR2 SNTAGT. The CDR3 consists of 15 residues. The V segment lost 6 bases and the J segment 5 bases; nucleotides outside the gene matches: 10. The DNA for the CDR3 is TGTGCCAGCAGCCGACTAGCCGGTGGGAACAATGAGCAGTTCTTC. Translation: CASSRLAGGNNEQFF.

This chain joins TRBV14 and TRBJ2-5; 11 bases line up with TRBD2. After removal of 0 bases from V and 2 bases from J, the junction contained 2 bases not matched to a gene. The CDR3 is 16 residues long. The germline gives CDR1 SGHDN, CDR2 FVKESK. This chain's CDR3 is CASSQDRLAGQETQYF. In DNA form, the CDR3 reads TGTGCCAGCAGCCAAGACCGACTAGCGGGGCAAGAGACCCAGTACTTC. Full variable domain (rest looked up from reference TRBV14 and TRBJ2-5): EAGVTQFPSHSVIEKGQTVTLRCDPISGHDNLYWYRRVMGKEIKFLLHFVKESKQDESGMPNNRFLAERTGGTYSTLKVQPAELEDSGVYFCASSQDRLAGQETQYFGPGTRLLVL.

The genes are TRBV10-3 and TRBJ1-2; maybe TRBD1 (5 bases). The germline V and J ends were trimmed by 4 bases and 4 bases, with 16 bases remaining between them. Germline V gene data show CDR1 as ENHRY and CDR2 as SYGVKD. The CDR3 runs to 15 residues. The CDR3 region is CAISGGGRESYGYTF. CDR3 in DNA: TGTGCCATCAGTGGTGGTGGCAGGGAATCCTATGGCTACACCTTC.

This chain connects TRBV25-1 to TRBJ1-2; D gene ambiguous. Trimming left V 0 bases short and J 6 bases short, with 8 bases between. Germline CDR1 and CDR2: MGHDK and SYGVNS. The CDR3 runs 13 residues. The CDR3: CASSEYAVDGYTF. In DNA form, the CDR3 reads TGTGCCAGCAGTGAATATGCGGTAGATGGCTACACCTTC.

The rearrangement links TRBV30 to TRBJ2-7; D remains unclear. V lost 0 bases, J lost 2 bases, and 14 bases lay in between. CDR3 length equals 15 residues. Germline-derived CDR1 and CDR2 are GTSNPN and SVGIG (reference sequence). The CDR3 DNA is TGTGCCTGGAGTGTAGATGTTCGAGGTGCCTACGAGCAGTACTTC. Its protein is CAWSVDVRGAYEQYF.

This clone was picked up one time. V gene TRBV11-3 combines with J gene TRBJ1-2, with a weak D call TRBD1 (6 bases). The length of the CDR3 is 15 residues. Per the germline V gene, CDR1 is SGHNT and CDR2 is YENEEA. The V end lost 2 bases, the J end lost 8 bases, and 18 bases lay between the germline ends. The DNA of the CDR3 is TGTGCCAGCAGCTTAAGAGTCAGGGGCGTTGTGGGCTACACCTTC. Protein sequence: CASSLRVRGVVGYTF.

The chain combines TRBV5-6 with TRBJ1-1; D remains unclear. Deletions cut 0 bases from V and 2 bases from J, with 14 bases between. The CDR3 sequence is 16 residues long. CDR1 and CDR2 from the germline V gene are SGHDT and YYEEEE. The CDR3 protein is CASSLGPASQNTEAFF. DNA of the CDR3: TGTGCCAGCAGCTTGGGTCCTGCCAGTCAAAACACTGAAGCTTTCTTT.

The chain is built from TRBV12-2 and TRBJ1-1; the tabulated D call, TRBD1, remains unverified against the DNA. TRBV12-2 is termed a pseudogene. The CDR3 is 18 amino acids. The CDR3 loop reads CASRLTSQRQGLNTEAFF. DNA of the CDR3: TGTGCAAGTCGCTTAACCTCCCAGAGACAGGGTCTGAACACTGAAGCTTTCTTT.

The chain couples TRBV5-1 to TRBJ2-1; 10 bases map to TRBD2. Losses at the gene ends were 3 bases for V and 9 bases for J; bases not matched to a gene: 6. Germline CDR1 and CDR2: SGHRS and YFSETQ. CDR3 length: 14 residues. The CDR3 loop is CASSWASGSGEQFF. The CDR3 nucleotides are TGCGCCAGCAGCTGGGCTAGCGGGAGTGGTGAGCAGTTCTTC.

J is TRBJ1-1 and V is TRBV19; 7 nucleotides align to TRBD1. CDR1 LNHDA and CDR2 SQIVND come from the germline V gene (reference sequence). V gave up 9 bases and J gave up 0 bases; unmatched junction bases: 13. This CDR3 comprises 16 residues. CDR3 in amino acids: CASARTGRAMNTEAFF. CDR3 sequence (DNA): TGTGCCAGCGCTAGGACAGGTAGAGCCATGAACACTGAAGCTTTCTTT.

The V and J genes are TRBV5-1 and TRBJ2-1, with TRBD2 identical over 9 bases. V lost 1 base, J lost 5 bases, and 16 bases stayed unmatched. CDR1 SGHRS and CDR2 YFSETQ come from the germline V gene. The CDR3 covers 19 residues. The CDR3 DNA is TGCGCCAGCAGCTTGTGGTGGAAGCTGATAGCGGGAGAGGACAATGAGCAGTTCTTC. It is translated as CASSLWWKLIAGEDNEQFF.

The rearrangement uses TRBV9 and TRBJ1-4, with D unclear. The V gene lost 4 bases and the J gene lost 3 bases, with 13 bases spanning the gap. The germline V gene has CDR1 SGDLS and CDR2 YYNGEE. The CDR3 covers 15 residues. CDR3 amino acids: CASSNSGSANEKLFF. The CDR3, as DNA: TGTGCCAGCAGCAATTCGGGGTCGGCTAATGAAAAACTGTTTTTT.

The genes are TRBV15 and TRBJ1-6; 8 bases align to TRBD1. CDR1 and CDR2 (germline): LNHNV, YYDKDF (reference sequence). The V segment lost 3 bases and the J segment 5 bases; nucleotides outside the gene matches: 9. CDR3 size: 17 residues. The CDR3 spells CATSRALGQGHNSPLHF. CDR3 in DNA: TGTGCCACCAGCAGGGCCTTAGGACAGGGACATAATTCACCCCTCCACTTT.

The chain is built from TRBV15 and TRBJ2-7; maybe TRBD1 (6 bases). The germline V gene has CDR1 LNHNV and CDR2 YYDKDF (reference sequence). V was cut by 5 bases and J by 0 bases, with 11 bases left in between. This CDR3 has 14 amino acids. The CDR3 loop reads CATSGGHYSYEQYF. CDR3 DNA: TGTGCCACCAGCGGGGGACATTACTCCTACGAGCAGTACTTC.

The V call is TRBV19, the J call TRBJ2-3; 9 nucleotides agree with TRBD2. J gave up 0 bases and V 8 bases, and 3 bases lay outside the gene matches. The CDR3 runs to 14 residues. The germline V gene has CDR1 LNHDA and CDR2 SQIVND (reference sequence). CDR3 in DNA: TGTGCCAGTCGACTAGCGGCAAGCACAGATACGCAGTATTTT. Amino acids: CASRLAASTDTQYF.

The V gene is TRBV6-5, the J gene TRBJ2-5; 8 bases fit TRBD1. CDR3 length: 13 residues. The V segment lost 7 bases and the J segment 4 bases; nucleotides outside the gene matches: 5. Germline V gives CDR1 MNHEY, CDR2 SVGAGI. The DNA for the CDR3 is TGTGCCAGCAAGCGGACAGGGTCAGAGACCCAGTACTTC. It translates to CASKRTGSETQYF.

This clone occurred a few times. The V call is TRBV6-5, the J call TRBJ2-7; maybe TRBD2 (6 bases). Germline V CDR1 and CDR2: MNHEY, SVGAGI. V dropped 5 bases and J dropped 7 bases, with 18 bases sitting between them. This CDR3 comprises 14 residues. CDR3 bases: TGTGCCAGCAGTATACGGGAGCCCGTTGGGGAGCAGTACTTC. Protein product: CASSIREPVGEQYF.

The gene calls are TRBV6-1 and TRBJ1-2, with a weak D call TRBD1 (6 bases). This CDR3 is 15 amino acids long. The V end was cut by 3 bases, the J end by 1 base, with 12 bases between. Germline-derived CDR1 and CDR2 are MNHNS and SASEGT. The CDR3 loop reads CASSEGRGLNYGYTF. CDR3 sequence (DNA): TGTGCCAGCAGTGAGGGCAGGGGCCTTAACTATGGCTACACCTTC.

The chain has TRBV9 and TRBJ2-1, with 11 bases aligning to TRBD2. J gave up 4 bases and V 4 bases, and 4 bases lay outside the gene matches. The CDR3 is made up of 15 amino acids. The V gene's germline CDR1 is SGDLS and CDR2 YYNGEE. The CDR3 reads CASSPGTSGYNEQFF. Written as DNA, the CDR3 is TGTGCCAGCAGCCCTGGGACTAGCGGTTACAATGAGCAGTTCTTC.

CDR3 protein: CASSLPGNIQYF. The DNA of the CDR3 is TGTGCCAGCAGCTTACCGGGTAACATTCAGTACTTC. The chain combines TRBV7-3 with TRBJ2-4; no clear D. CDR3 size: 12 residues. Trimming shortened V by 2 bases and J by 7 bases, and 6 bases separated the two germline ends. The germline gives CDR1 SGHTA, CDR2 FQGTGA.

The J gene is TRBJ1-2, the V gene TRBV5-1; 11 bases align to TRBD1. CDR1 is SGHRS and CDR2 is YFSETQ in the germline V gene. The CDR3 is made up of 14 amino acids. V trimming: 5 bases; J trimming: 3 bases; junction bases outside the gene matches: 3. CDR3 residues: CASRGQGADYGYTF. Written as DNA, the CDR3 is TGCGCCAGCAGAGGACAGGGGGCTGACTATGGCTACACCTTC.

This clone was seen once. This chain connects TRBV28 to TRBJ1-2, with D uncertain. The germline V gene has CDR1 MDHEN and CDR2 SYDVKM. The CDR3 loop spans 15 amino acids. V was trimmed by 7 bases and J by 5 bases, leaving 20 bases between them. In DNA form, the CDR3 reads TGTGCCAGCAACCGGGTGGTCGTTTCGGGGTATGGCTACACCTTC. It codes for CASNRVVVSGYGYTF.

CDR3 protein: CASSPSGGTGEKLFF. CDR3 DNA: TGTGCCAGCTCACCCTCCGGCGGCACGGGAGAAAAACTGTTTTTT. This chain connects TRBV18 to TRBJ1-4; D ambiguous. Trimming took 3 bases from V and 8 from J, leaving 16 bases between them. CDR1 is KGHSH and CDR2 is LQKENI in the germline V gene. The CDR3 contains 15 residues. Using reference TRBV18 and TRBJ1-4 for the parts outside the CDR3, the full variable domain is NAGVMQNPRHLVRRRGQEARLRCSPMKGHSHVYWYRQLPEEGLKFMVYLQKENIIDESGMPKERFSAEFPKEGPSILRIQQVVRGDSAAYFCASSPSGGTGEKLFFGSGTQLSVL.